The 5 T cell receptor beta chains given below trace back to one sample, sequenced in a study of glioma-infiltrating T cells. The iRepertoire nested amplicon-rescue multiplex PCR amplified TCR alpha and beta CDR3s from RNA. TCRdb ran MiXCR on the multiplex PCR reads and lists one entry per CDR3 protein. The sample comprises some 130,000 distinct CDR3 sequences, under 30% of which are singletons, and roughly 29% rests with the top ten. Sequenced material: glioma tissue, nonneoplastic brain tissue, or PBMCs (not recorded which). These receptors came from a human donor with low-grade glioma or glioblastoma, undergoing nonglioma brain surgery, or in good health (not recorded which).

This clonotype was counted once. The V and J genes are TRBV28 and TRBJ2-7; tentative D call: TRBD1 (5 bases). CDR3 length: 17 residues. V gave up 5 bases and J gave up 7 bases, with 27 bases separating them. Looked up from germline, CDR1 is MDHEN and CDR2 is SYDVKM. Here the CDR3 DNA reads TGTGCCAGCAGTGTTCCCCAGGGTCCCCTCTCCTACAATGAGCAGTACGTC. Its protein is CASSVPQGPLSYNEQYV.

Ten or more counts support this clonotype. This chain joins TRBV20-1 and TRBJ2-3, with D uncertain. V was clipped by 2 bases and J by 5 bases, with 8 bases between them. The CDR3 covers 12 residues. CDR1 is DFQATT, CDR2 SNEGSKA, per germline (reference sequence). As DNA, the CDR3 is TGCAGTGCTAGATTGCGTCGAGATACGCAGTATTTT. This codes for CSARLRRDTQYF.

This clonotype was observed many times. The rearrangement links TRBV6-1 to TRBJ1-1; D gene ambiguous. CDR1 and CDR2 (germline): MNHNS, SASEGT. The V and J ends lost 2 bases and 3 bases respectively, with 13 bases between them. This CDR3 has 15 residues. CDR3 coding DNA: TGTGCCAGCAGTGAACCAAGGTTAAGGGACACTGAAGCTTTCTTT. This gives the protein CASSEPRLRDTEAFF.

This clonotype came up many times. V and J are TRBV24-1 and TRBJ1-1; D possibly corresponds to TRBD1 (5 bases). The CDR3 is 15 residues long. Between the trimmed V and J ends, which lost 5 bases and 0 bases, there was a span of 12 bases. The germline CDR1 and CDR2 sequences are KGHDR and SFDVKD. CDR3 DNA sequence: TGTGCCACCAGTGGGTCAGGACACCTGAACACTGAAGCTTTCTTT. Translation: CATSGSGHLNTEAFF.

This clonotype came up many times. CDR3 nucleotides: TGTGCCAGCAGCTTGGCAGGGGGCCTCCAGCCCCAGCATTTT. Amino acids: CASSLAGGLQPQHF. J is TRBJ1-5 and V is TRBV7-9; 8 nucleotides align to TRBD1. The V and J ends lost 3 bases and 7 bases, in that order; junction bases with no gene match: 5. Looked up from germline, CDR1 is SEHNR and CDR2 is FQNEAQ (reference sequence). CDR3 length: 14 amino acids.